The 25 T cell receptor beta chains listed next were all sequenced from one sample in a study of cytomegalovirus exposure and HLA in healthy donors (dated by TCRdb to 2016 to 2017). The library came from the immunoSEQ multiplex PCR assay. For the multiplex PCR, a mixture combining 60 forward primers for TCR Vbeta segments and 13 reverse primers for TCR Jbeta segments was used. TCRdb retrieved this table from immuneACCESS and kept in-frame rearrangements only. Not all clones are present; in checked studies, unresolved V genes account for under half, and no reason is known for the remainder. This sample comprises approximately 150,000 clones, approximately 72% of them detected only once. The top ten clones comprise less than 1.5% of the sample. What was sequenced was PBMCs. The receptors come from a man aged 45-65 years in good health and CMV-seronegative.

V usage is TRBV19 and J usage is TRBJ2-5, with D maybe TRBD1 (5 bases). The length of the CDR3 is 14 residues. Germline V gene lookup returns CDR1 LNHDA and CDR2 SQIVND (reference sequence). V lost 9 bases and J lost 2, with 16 bases in between. CDR3: CARTLGAAQETQYF. CDR3 nucleotides: TGTGCCAGGACCCTTGGGGCTGCACAAGAGACCCAGTACTTC.

The rearrangement joins TRBV19 to TRBJ2-7, with 7 bases fitting TRBD1. The V gene's germline CDR1 is LNHDA and CDR2 SQIVND (reference sequence). The CDR3 extends over 13 amino acids. After removal of 2 bases from V and 5 bases from J, the junction contained 3 bases not matched to a gene. CDR3 residues: CASSILGGNEQYF. The CDR3 bases are TGTGCCAGTAGTATACTAGGGGGCAACGAGCAGTACTTC.

The chain couples TRBV19 to TRBJ1-5; perhaps TRBD1 as D (6 bases). Deletions cut 8 bases from V and 3 bases from J, with 11 bases between. CDR3 length: 13 residues. Germline V gene sequence: CDR1 LNHDA, CDR2 SQIVND (reference sequence). CDR3 sequence (DNA): TGTGCCAGTCGCGGACAGTTCAATCAGCCCCAGCATTTT. It is translated as CASRGQFNQPQHF.

This chain joins TRBV5-1 and TRBJ2-5; possible D gene TRBD2, 5 bases. Germline V CDR1 and CDR2: SGHRS, YFSETQ. The germline V and J ends were trimmed by 4 bases and 5 bases, with 21 bases remaining between them. This CDR3 region has 16 residues. The chain's CDR3 is CASSTRSGAPGETQYF. DNA for the CDR3: TGCGCCAGCAGCACTCGGAGCGGAGCCCCGGGGGAGACCCAGTACTTC.

The rearrangement joins TRBV11-3 to TRBJ2-3, with D perhaps TRBD1 (5 bases). Trimming removed 4 bases from V and 1 base from J, with 6 bases in between. Germline-derived CDR1 and CDR2 are SGHNT and YENEEA. CDR3 length: 13 residues. The CDR3 bases are TGTGCCAGCAGCTGGGGCCGCACAGATACGCAGTATTTT. Translated, it gives CASSWGRTDTQYF.

The chain links TRBV5-1 to TRBJ1-2; 7 bases are a match to TRBD1. Germline loops: CDR1 SGHRS, CDR2 YFSETQ. Germline trimming cut 0 bases from V and 3 bases from J; bases unmatched to any gene: 5. The length of the CDR3 is 15 residues. The CDR3 sequence: CASSLGGTADYGYTF. The CDR3 nucleotides read TGCGCCAGCAGCTTGGGGGGGACAGCCGACTATGGCTACACCTTC.

This clone came up a few times. The chain has TRBV11-2 and TRBJ2-5, with D possibly matching TRBD2 (5 bases). V gave up 5 bases and J gave up 5 bases, with 21 bases separating them. CDR3 length: 16 amino acids. The germline V gene encodes CDR1 SGHAT and CDR2 FQNNGV. The CDR3 sequence is CASSRYVNLALETQYF. For the CDR3, the DNA is TGTGCCAGCAGCCGATATGTAAACCTAGCTCTGGAGACCCAGTACTTC. The whole variable domain, remainder taken from reference TRBV11-2 and TRBJ2-5, is EAGVAQSPRYKIIEKRQSVAFWCNPISGHATLYWYQQILGQGPKLLIQFQNNGVVDDSQLPKDRFSAERLKGVDSTLKIQPAKLEDSAVYLCASSRYVNLALETQYFGPGTRLLVL.

This clone was detected only a few times. V is TRBV4-1 and J is TRBJ2-3, with 7 bases identical to TRBD1. Germline V gene sequence: CDR1 MGHRA, CDR2 YSYEKL. This CDR3 spans 15 amino acids. The V gene end was trimmed by 6 bases and the J gene end by 1 base; junction bases not matched to a gene: 7. The CDR3 loop reads CASRRQGLGTDTQYF. The CDR3 coding sequence is TGCGCCAGCAGGAGACAGGGTTTAGGCACAGATACGCAGTATTTT.

The rearrangement uses TRBV2 and TRBJ2-3; no clear D gene. The germline CDR1 and CDR2 sequences are SNHLY and FYNNEI. CDR3 length equals 13 residues. Trimming left V 5 bases short and J 0 bases short, with 6 bases between. The CDR3 loop reads CASSTGSTDTQYF. The CDR3 DNA sequence: TGTGCCAGCAGTACCGGGAGCACAGATACGCAGTATTTT. The full variable domain, rest sourced from reference TRBV2 and TRBJ2-3, is EPEVTQTPSHQVTQMGQEVILRCVPISNHLYFYWYRQILGQKVEFLVSFYNNEISEKSEIFDDQFSVERPDGSNFTLKIRSTKLEDSAMYFCASSTGSTDTQYFGPGTRLTVL.

The chain combines TRBV11-3 with TRBJ2-5, with 9 bases fitting TRBD1. The germline CDR1 and CDR2 sequences are SGHNT and YENEEA. Unmatched junction bases numbered 7, after V lost 4 bases and J lost 4 bases. The CDR3 covers 15 residues. The CDR3 is CASSSRQGEGETQYF. The CDR3 coding sequence is TGTGCCAGCAGCTCAAGACAGGGGGAGGGAGAGACCCAGTACTTC.

This clone was picked up a small number of times. The rearrangement uses TRBV11-1 and TRBJ2-2, with 11 bases that match TRBD1. Germline CDR1 and CDR2: SGHAT and FQDESV (reference sequence). V lost 4 bases, J lost 7 bases, and 14 bases stayed unmatched. The length of the CDR3 is 18 residues. This CDR3 is CASSSWTGGADDDGELFF. The CDR3, as DNA: TGTGCCAGCAGCTCGTGGACAGGGGGCGCAGACGATGACGGGGAGCTGTTTTTT.

This clone appeared a few times. J is TRBJ2-7 and V is TRBV6-5, with 7 bases matching TRBD1. Germline V lookup: CDR1 MNHEY, CDR2 SVGAGI. V trimming: 4 bases; J trimming: 1 base; junction bases outside the gene matches: 7. This CDR3 is 15 amino acids long. The CDR3 here is CASSFGQARSYEQYF. The DNA for the CDR3 is TGTGCCAGCAGTTTTGGACAGGCCCGATCCTACGAGCAGTACTTC.

The CDR3 DNA follows: TGCGCCAGCAGCCAAGGGGGTCGGGGCTATGGCTACACCTTC. As protein: CASSQGGRGYGYTF. The V and J genes are TRBV4-1 and TRBJ1-2; D call uncertain. V lost 1 base, J lost 4 bases, and 10 bases lay in between. The CDR3 is 14 amino acids. Germline CDR1 is MGHRA and CDR2 is YSYEKL.

The chain recombines TRBV6-5 with TRBJ1-5; TRBD1 aligns across 7 bases. The CDR3 consists of 13 residues. Germline CDR1 and CDR2: MNHEY and SVGAGI. V shed 7 bases, J shed 1 base, and the junction held 1 base outside the gene matches. The DNA for the CDR3 is TGTGCCAGCATGACAGGGAGCAATCAGCCCCAGCATTTT. Translating it yields CASMTGSNQPQHF.

The chain links TRBV6-5 to TRBJ1-4, with TRBD1 identical over 8 bases. J was trimmed by 4 bases and V by 5 bases; bases with no gene match: 6. This CDR3 region has 15 residues. Germline CDR1 MNHEY, CDR2 SVGAGI. Here the CDR3 DNA reads TGTGCCAGCAGTCGAAACAGGGGGTATAATGAAAAACTGTTTTTT. The encoded protein is CASSRNRGYNEKLFF.

The rearrangement links TRBV11-2 to TRBJ1-4, with TRBD1 matching over 8 bases. The CDR3 loop spans 16 amino acids. Germline V CDR1 and CDR2: SGHAT, FQNNGV. The V gene end was trimmed by 5 bases and the J gene end by 0 bases; junction bases not matched to a gene: 5. The CDR3 nucleotides are TGTGCCAGCAGCCCCGGACAGGGCACAACTAATGAAAAACTGTTTTTT. Translated, it gives CASSPGQGTTNEKLFF.

The gene calls are TRBV10-3 and TRBJ2-7, with a possible D match to TRBD1 (6 bases). Trimming removed 2 bases from V and 4 bases from J, with 15 bases in between. Per germline, CDR1 ENHRY and CDR2 SYGVKD. The CDR3 is 15 amino acids. CDR3 residues: CAISELNREPYEQYF. The CDR3 nucleotides are TGTGCCATCAGTGAGCTTAACAGGGAACCGTACGAGCAGTACTTC.

This clone was observed a few times. The rearrangement uses TRBV18 and TRBJ2-1, with 8 bases lining up with TRBD2. J lost 6 bases, V lost 6 bases, and 10 bases had no gene match. Germline values: CDR1 KGHSH, CDR2 LQKENI. The length of the CDR3 is 15 residues. Here the CDR3 DNA reads TGTGCCAGCTCCCCGCGGGGACTAGTGCCCAATGAGCAGTTCTTC. It encodes CASSPRGLVPNEQFF.

Written as DNA, the CDR3 is TGCAGCGCACAAAGGGGGGGGCAGACTGAAGCTTTCTTT. It codes for CSAQRGGQTEAFF. The genes are TRBV29-1 and TRBJ1-1, with D perhaps TRBD1 (6 bases). Germline V gene sequence: CDR1 SQVTM, CDR2 ANQGSEA. CDR3 length: 13 amino acids. Between the trimmed V and J ends, which lost 7 bases and 5 bases, there was a span of 17 bases.

Of note for this clone: Other DNA sequences in this sample translate to the same CDR3. The V and J genes are TRBV6-5 and TRBJ1-5; no clear D. The germline V gene encodes CDR1 MNHEY and CDR2 SVGAGI. Trimming pared 0 bases from V and 1 base from J, leaving 4 bases between. There are 14 residues in the CDR3. CDR3 loop: CASSYSASNQPQHF. The DNA of the CDR3 is TGTGCCAGCAGTTACTCGGCAAGCAATCAGCCCCAGCATTTT.

The V and J genes are TRBV28 and TRBJ2-5, with 9 positions matching TRBD1. V was pared by 2 bases and J by 5 bases, with 3 bases of the junction left unmatched. Germline V gene lookup returns CDR1 MDHEN and CDR2 SYDVKM. The CDR3 loop spans 14 amino acids. The CDR3 region has the DNA TGTGCCAGCAGTTTAAACAGGGGGCTGGAGACCCAGTACTTC. Amino acid sequence: CASSLNRGLETQYF.

CDR3 sequence: CASSSTPPGQGYNSPLHF. In DNA form, the CDR3 reads TGTGCCAGCAGCTCTACCCCCCCGGGACAGGGGTATAATTCACCCCTCCACTTT. The chain recombines TRBV7-6 with TRBJ1-6; 10 bases are a match to TRBD1. CDR3 length: 18 amino acids. CDR1 and CDR2 from the germline V gene are SGHVS and FNYEAQ. Trimming took 4 bases from V and 4 from J; bases not matched to a gene: 10.

The chain uses TRBV19 and TRBJ2-5, with a weak D call TRBD1 (5 bases). Germline values: CDR1 LNHDA, CDR2 SQIVND (reference sequence). This CDR3 has 13 amino acids. Trimming left V 6 bases short and J 1 base short, with 9 bases between. The CDR3 DNA sequence: TGTGCCAGTAGGGGGCTACTCCAAGAGACCCAGTACTTC. It codes for CASRGLLQETQYF.

The rearrangement uses TRBV7-9 and TRBJ1-1, with a possible D match to TRBD1 (5 bases). CDR1 is SEHNR, CDR2 FQNEAQ, per germline (reference sequence). The CDR3 contains 15 residues. The V end was cut by 6 bases, the J end by 3 bases, with 17 bases between. CDR3 protein: CASSYGLDTDTEAFF. In DNA, the CDR3 is TGTGCCAGCAGTTACGGCCTGGACACAGACACTGAAGCTTTCTTT.

The chain employs TRBV28 and TRBJ1-4; tentative D call: TRBD1 (6 bases). The CDR3 is 11 residues long. Germline V gives CDR1 MDHEN, CDR2 SYDVKM. The V end lost 6 bases, the J end lost 10 bases, and 9 bases lay between the germline ends. The CDR3 coding sequence is TGTGCCAGCAGCCTGACAGGAAAACTGTTTTTT. It is translated as CASSLTGKLFF.